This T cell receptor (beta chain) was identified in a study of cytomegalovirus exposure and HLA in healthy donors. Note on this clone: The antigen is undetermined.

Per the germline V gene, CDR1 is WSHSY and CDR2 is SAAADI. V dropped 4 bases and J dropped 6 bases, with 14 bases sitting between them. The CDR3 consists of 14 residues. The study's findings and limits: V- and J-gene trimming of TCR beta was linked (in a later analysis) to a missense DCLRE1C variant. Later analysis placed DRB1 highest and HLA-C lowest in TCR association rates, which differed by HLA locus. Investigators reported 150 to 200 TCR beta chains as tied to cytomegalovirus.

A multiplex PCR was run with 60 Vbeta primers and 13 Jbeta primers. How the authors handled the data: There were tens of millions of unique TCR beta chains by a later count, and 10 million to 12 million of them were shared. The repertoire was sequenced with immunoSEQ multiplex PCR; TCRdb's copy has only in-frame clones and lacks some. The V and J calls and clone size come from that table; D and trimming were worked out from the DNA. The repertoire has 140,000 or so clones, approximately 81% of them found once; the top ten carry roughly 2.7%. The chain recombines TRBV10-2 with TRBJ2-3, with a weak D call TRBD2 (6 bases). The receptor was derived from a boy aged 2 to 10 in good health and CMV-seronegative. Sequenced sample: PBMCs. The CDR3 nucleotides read TGCGCCAGCAGTGCCGCGGGATCCGCGGATACGCAGTATTTT. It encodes CASSAAGSADTQYF.